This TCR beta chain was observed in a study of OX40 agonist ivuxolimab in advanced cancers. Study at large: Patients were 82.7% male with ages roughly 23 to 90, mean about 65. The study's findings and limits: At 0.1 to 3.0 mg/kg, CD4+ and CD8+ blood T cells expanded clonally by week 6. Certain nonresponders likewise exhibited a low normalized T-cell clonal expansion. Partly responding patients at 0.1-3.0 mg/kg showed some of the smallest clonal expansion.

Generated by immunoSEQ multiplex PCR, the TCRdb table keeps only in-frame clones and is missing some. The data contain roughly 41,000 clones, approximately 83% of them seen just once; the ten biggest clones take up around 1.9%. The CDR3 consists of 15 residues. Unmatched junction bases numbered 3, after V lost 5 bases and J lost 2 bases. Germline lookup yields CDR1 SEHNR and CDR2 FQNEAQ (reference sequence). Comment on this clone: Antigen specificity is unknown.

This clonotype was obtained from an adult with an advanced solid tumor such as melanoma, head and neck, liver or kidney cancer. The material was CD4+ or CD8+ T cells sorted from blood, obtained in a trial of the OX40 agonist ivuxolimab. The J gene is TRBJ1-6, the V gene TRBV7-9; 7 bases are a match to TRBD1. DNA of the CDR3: TGTGCCAGCAGCCCCGGGACAGCCTATAATTCACCCCTCCACTTT. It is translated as CASSPGTAYNSPLHF.